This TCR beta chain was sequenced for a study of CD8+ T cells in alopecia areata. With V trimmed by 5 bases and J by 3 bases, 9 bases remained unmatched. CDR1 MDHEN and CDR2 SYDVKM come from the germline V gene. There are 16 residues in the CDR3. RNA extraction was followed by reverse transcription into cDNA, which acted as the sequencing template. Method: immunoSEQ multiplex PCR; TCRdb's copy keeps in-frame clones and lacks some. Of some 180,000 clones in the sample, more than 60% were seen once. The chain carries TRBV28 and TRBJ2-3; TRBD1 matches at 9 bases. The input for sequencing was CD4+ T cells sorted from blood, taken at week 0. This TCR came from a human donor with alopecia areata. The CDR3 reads CASSLLQGASTDTQYF. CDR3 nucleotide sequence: TGTGCCAGCAGTCTCTTACAGGGGGCTTCAACAGATACGCAGTATTTT.